The clone carrying this T cell receptor beta chain was observed a single time. The CDR3 is made up of 16 amino acids. V lost 0 bases, J lost 2 bases, and 3 bases stayed unmatched. Per germline, CDR1 LGHDT and CDR2 YNNKEL (reference sequence). The data originate from a study of blood T cell repertoires in COVID-19. Study context: T cells, B-cell-depleted T cells, or PBMCs provided the cDNA or gDNA that served as material.

Source study methods: Estimation of nucleated cell counts relied on the amplification of reference gene primers. Data came from immunoSEQ multiplex PCR; TCRdb stores just in-frame clones and leaves some out. V, J and clone size are those of that table, while D and trimming were read from the DNA. There are 65,000 to 90,000 clones in the sample; over 75% occur only once, and 4% to 5.5% lies in the top ten. The specimen was peripheral blood. V is TRBV3-1 (or the pseudogene TRBV3-2) and J is TRBJ2-1, with 8 bases identical to TRBD2. The sequence was obtained from a human donor in a cohort sampled during active COVID-19. The CDR3 DNA reads TGTGCCAGCAGCCAAGATCTAGCGGGTCCCTACAATGAGCAGTTCTTC. Translating gives CASSQDLAGPYNEQFF.